This record covers a single T cell receptor (beta chain). Its antigen is undetermined. The data belong to a study of CD8+ T cells in alopecia areata. For the study at large: Patients in the treated group were given tofacitinib by mouth, 5 to 10 mg twice a day. A 6-month period off drug followed tofacitinib, which lasted 6 to 18 months. Whole-study findings and limits: Scalp sample data also include resident alphabeta T cells from normal skin. Clonality exceeded that of normal scalp in lesional scalp, most notably in alopecia totalis/universalis.

The length of the CDR3 is 14 residues. From germline, CDR1 is SGHVS and CDR2 FQNEAQ. With 5 bases clipped from V and 3 bases from J, the junction kept 7 bases outside the gene matches. Punch biopsies of lesional scalp, plus peripheral blood, were taken from alopecia areata patients. Extraction of RNA preceded its reverse transcription into cDNA, which served as the sequencing template. Method: immunoSEQ multiplex PCR; TCRdb's copy keeps in-frame clones and lacks some. Here the sample spans thousands of clones, roughly 66% being singletons. The sample was skin, taken at week 0. The TCR sequence derives from a human donor with alopecia areata. The rearrangement links TRBV7-8 to TRBJ2-7, with 7 bases aligning to TRBD2. The CDR3 coding sequence is TGTGCCAGCAGCCTCGCTTCGGGAGGCTACGAGCAGTACTTC. It yields the protein CASSLASGGYEQYF. The whole variable domain, remainder taken from reference TRBV7-8 and TRBJ2-7, is GAGVSQSPRYKVAKRGQDVALRCDPISGHVSLFWYQQALGQGPEFLTYFQNEAQLDKSGLPSDRFFAERPEGSVSTLKIQRTQQEDSAVYLCASSLASGGYEQYFGPGTRLTVT.